Presented here are 14 T cell receptor beta chains from one specimen sequenced in a study of beta chain features in type 1 diabetes. Whole-study results and caveats: For Type 1 diabetes patients, all four CD4+ subsets carried TCRB CDR3s that were moderately but significantly shorter.

No antigen is known for these receptors. Reverse transcription of all isolated RNA meant that expressed TCRB transcripts were sequenced. Profiling relied on immunoSEQ multiplex PCR, and the TCRdb table lists in-frame clones only, not all of them. The repertoire holds around 710,000 clones, with 12% as singletons. Source material: naive CD4+ T cells from blood. The source is a man younger than 45 with type 1 diabetes.

The chain joins TRBV5-1 to TRBJ2-1, with D perhaps TRBD2 (6 bases). Germline V CDR1 and CDR2: SGHRS, YFSETQ. The CDR3 contains 13 residues. The ends were cut back, 6 bases at V and 6 bases at J, with 13 bases in the middle. DNA for the CDR3: TGCGCCAGCAAGGAGTTCGGGGGCAATGAGCAGTTCTTC. Encoded protein: CASKEFGGNEQFF.

J is TRBJ1-5 and V is TRBV27; tentative D call: TRBD1 (6 bases). With 6 bases removed from V and 4 bases from J, the gap between germline ends came to 16 bases. The CDR3 totals 15 residues. The V gene's germline CDR1 is MNHEY and CDR2 SMNVEV (reference sequence). This CDR3 is CASRKSGALNQPQHF. DNA for the CDR3: TGTGCCAGCAGAAAGTCGGGGGCCCTAAATCAGCCCCAGCATTTT.

The genes are TRBV7-8 and TRBJ2-3; D remains unclear. CDR3 length: 12 amino acids. Trimming took 1 base from V and 7 from J, leaving 6 bases between them. Germline assignment: CDR1 SGHVS and CDR2 FQNEAQ. The CDR3 loop reads CASSLERNTQYF. CDR3 nucleotide sequence: TGTGCCAGCAGCTTAGAACGAAATACGCAGTATTTT.

Only a few counts were recorded for this clone. Additional DNA sequences in this sample encode the identical CDR3. The chain links TRBV11-3 to TRBJ1-1, with no clear D. V lost 1 base, J lost 2 bases, and 5 bases lay in between. The CDR3 is made up of 13 amino acids. Germline V gene sequence: CDR1 SGHNT, CDR2 YENEEA. The CDR3 sequence: CASSLVANTEAFF. DNA of the CDR3: TGTGCCAGCAGCTTAGTGGCCAACACTGAAGCTTTCTTT.

This clone was counted only a few times. The chain employs TRBV5-4 and TRBJ2-3, with a tentative D call TRBD2 (6 bases). CDR1 SGHNT and CDR2 YYREEE come from the germline V gene (reference sequence). The CDR3 loop spans 16 amino acids. V gave up 0 bases and J gave up 2 bases, with 13 bases separating them. The CDR3 region has the DNA TGTGCCAGCAGCTTGGGGACTACTCGAGCCACAGATACGCAGTATTTT. It yields the protein CASSLGTTRATDTQYF.

This clone was seen more than once but under ten times. The rearrangement uses TRBV2 and TRBJ1-2, with D perhaps matching TRBD1 (5 bases). The germline V gene encodes CDR1 SNHLY and CDR2 FYNNEI. V lost 3 bases and J 5 bases, leaving 10 bases between the germline ends. The CDR3 covers 13 residues. As DNA, the CDR3 is TGTGCCAGCAGTGACAACGGGGGGTATGGCTACACCTTC. This gives the protein CASSDNGGYGYTF.

The chain is built from TRBV21-1 and TRBJ2-1; the D call TRBD2 from the table was never checked on the DNA. TRBV21-1 is marked as a pseudogene. The CDR3 contains 15 residues. CDR3 DNA sequence: TGTGCCAGCAGCAACAAAATGACTAGCGTCAATGAGCAGTTCTTC. This encodes CASSNKMTSVNEQFF.

The genes are TRBV7-2 and TRBJ1-5; D unclear. Germline lookup yields CDR1 SGHTA and CDR2 FQGNSA. The CDR3 is 14 amino acids. V was cut by 5 bases and J by 2 bases, with 10 bases left in between. DNA for the CDR3: TGTGCCAGCAGCCAGGCCTCAGGCAATCAGCCCCAGCATTTT. It encodes CASSQASGNQPQHF.

The chain joins TRBV19 to TRBJ2-5; a possible D gene is TRBD2 (7 bases). Trimming took 9 bases from V and 2 from J, leaving 13 bases between them. The CDR3 covers 13 residues. Germline CDR1 LNHDA, CDR2 SQIVND (reference sequence). The chain's CDR3 is CASRGALQETQYF. Written as DNA, the CDR3 is TGTGCCAGCCGGGGGGCCTTACAAGAGACCCAGTACTTC. Full variable domain (remainder filled in from reference TRBV19 and TRBJ2-5): DGGITQSPKYLFRKEGQNVTLSCEQNLNHDAMYWYRQDPGQGLRLIYYSQIVNDFQKGDIAEGYSVSREKKESFPLTVTSAQKNPTAFYLCASRGALQETQYFGPGTRLLVL.

This clone was detected a few times. The chain is built from TRBV4-2 and TRBJ2-3, with TRBD2 identical over 12 bases. The ends lost 1 base at V and 2 bases at J; junction bases unmatched: 1. Germline V CDR1 and CDR2: LGHNA, YNFKEQ. The CDR3 consists of 16 residues. The CDR3 bases are TGTGCCAGCAGCCAAGGACTAGCGGGGGTCACAGATACGCAGTATTTT. It codes for CASSQGLAGVTDTQYF.

This clone was seen only a few times. The V and J genes are TRBV11-2 and TRBJ1-2; tentatively, D is TRBD1 (5 bases). CDR1 and CDR2 (germline): SGHAT, FQNNGV. The CDR3 is made up of 15 amino acids. V was clipped by 2 bases and J by 0 bases, with 10 bases between them. As DNA, the CDR3 is TGTGCCAGCAGCTTAAGGACGGGACCTAACTATGGCTACACCTTC. Amino acids: CASSLRTGPNYGYTF.

This sequence joins TRBV6-6 and TRBJ1-3, with TRBD1 matching over 7 bases. Germline values: CDR1 MNHNY, CDR2 SVGAGI (reference sequence). V trimming: 6 bases; J trimming: 0 bases; junction bases outside the gene matches: 8. This CDR3 has 16 residues. DNA of the CDR3: TGTGCCAGCAGACGGACCGGGACAGCCTCTGGAAACACCATATATTTT. Translation gives CASRRTGTASGNTIYF.

This rearrangement joins TRBV7-2 to TRBJ2-2, with 7 nucleotides matching TRBD1. The CDR3 sequence is 17 residues long. Germline lookup yields CDR1 SGHTA and CDR2 FQGNSA. V gave up 1 base and J gave up 0 bases; unmatched junction bases: 5. The CDR3 reads CASSLGDSLPNTGELFF. The CDR3 coding sequence is TGTGCCAGCAGCTTAGGGGACAGCTTACCGAACACCGGGGAGCTGTTTTTT.

Only a few counts were recorded for this clone. This chain uses TRBV18 with TRBJ2-1, with D perhaps matching TRBD2 (5 bases). This CDR3 is built from 17 residues. Germline V gives CDR1 KGHSH, CDR2 LQKENI. V was clipped by 6 bases and J by 3 bases, with 21 bases between them. CDR3 DNA sequence: TGTGCCAGCTCTCCTTTGGAGGCACAGACAAGCTACAATGAGCAGTTCTTC. Translating it yields CASSPLEAQTSYNEQFF.